The 14 T cell receptor beta chains in this list originate from one sample, sequenced in a study of blood T cell repertoires in COVID-19. The protocol was immunoSEQ multiplex PCR, while the TCRdb copy is restricted to in-frame clones and leaves out a portion. The sample gives 380,000 or so clones, around 89% of which show up once; more than 0.95% is in the top ten. The sequencing input was peripheral blood. All receptors come from a man aged 35 to 55 with acute or convalescent COVID-19.

The V call is TRBV5-4, the J call TRBJ2-2; 11 bases are a match to TRBD2. The CDR3 has 18 residues. Germline V gene data show CDR1 as SGHNT and CDR2 as YYREEE (reference sequence). The V and J ends lost 4 bases and 6 bases, in that order; junction bases with no gene match: 14. CDR3 sequence (DNA): TGTGCCAGCAGCGAAGTAGCGGGAGGGCCGGGTTTTGCCGGGGAGCTGTTTTTT. Its protein product is CASSEVAGGPGFAGELFF.

The J gene is TRBJ2-5, the V gene TRBV7-2; 15 nucleotides line up with TRBD2. The length of the CDR3 is 17 residues. V lost 4 bases and J lost 4; bases outside the gene matches: 7. CDR1 and CDR2 (germline): SGHTA, FQGNSA. CDR3 DNA: TGTGCCAGCAGCTCTAGGACTAGCGGGGGGGCTGGAGAGACCCAGTACTTC. It translates to CASSSRTSGGAGETQYF.

The gene calls are TRBV7-3 and TRBJ2-2, with 8 bases fitting TRBD2. The germline CDR1 and CDR2 sequences are SGHTA and FQGTGA. CDR3 size: 16 residues. V shed 5 bases and J 6 bases; nucleotides not matched to a gene: 11. CDR3 in amino acids: CASSQSLGLGAGELFF. The CDR3 nucleotides read TGTGCCAGCAGCCAATCTCTGGGACTAGGTGCCGGGGAGCTGTTTTTT.

The chain links TRBV3-1 (or the pseudogene TRBV3-2) to TRBJ2-1; no clear D. CDR1 and CDR2 from the germline V gene are LGHDT and YNNKEL (reference sequence). V was clipped by 1 base and J by 4 bases, with 8 bases between them. This CDR3 is 14 amino acids long. The CDR3 region is CASSQALRYNEQFF. The CDR3 nucleotides read TGTGCCAGCAGCCAAGCCCTCAGGTACAATGAGCAGTTCTTC.

This chain connects TRBV7-9 to TRBJ1-1, with 7 bases that match TRBD1. V was clipped by 3 bases and J by 2 bases; unmatched bases: 6. In germline, CDR1 is SEHNR, CDR2 FQNEAQ (reference sequence). This CDR3 region has 15 residues. The CDR3 spells CASSFSGTDNTEAFF. CDR3 bases: TGTGCCAGCAGCTTTTCCGGGACAGATAACACTGAAGCTTTCTTT.

V usage is TRBV18 and J usage is TRBJ2-5; 8 bases are a match to TRBD1. The CDR3 runs 14 residues. Germline V gene data show CDR1 as KGHSH and CDR2 as LQKENI. V lost 6 bases and J lost 2; bases outside the gene matches: 5. CDR3: CASSQGQAQETQYF. In DNA form, the CDR3 reads TGTGCCAGCTCCCAGGGACAGGCACAAGAGACCCAGTACTTC.

The CDR3 sequence is CASSKDRTGIYEQYF. The CDR3 DNA reads as TGTGCCAGCAGCAAAGATCGGACAGGGATCTACGAGCAGTACTTC. The gene calls are TRBV21-1 and TRBJ2-7; the DNA was not used to check the table's D call, TRBD1. TRBV21-1 is tagged as a pseudogene. The CDR3 loop spans 15 amino acids.

V is TRBV28 and J is TRBJ2-4; TRBD2 aligns across 9 bases. This CDR3 is built from 14 residues. The trim removed 3 bases at V and 8 bases at J, leaving 5 bases unmatched. CDR1 is MDHEN, CDR2 SYDVKM, per germline. The DNA of the CDR3 is TGTGCCAGCAGTTTTGGGCGGGGGGGTGACATTCAGTACTTC. It yields the protein CASSFGRGGDIQYF.

The chain recombines TRBV9 with TRBJ2-1; D is possibly TRBD2 (5 bases). The CDR3 is 16 amino acids. V shed 3 bases and J shed 0 bases, with 13 bases lying between them. Germline lookup yields CDR1 SGDLS and CDR2 YYNGEE. CDR3 residues: CASSAPTGYSYNEQFF. The DNA for the CDR3 is TGTGCCAGCAGCGCCCCAACGGGATACTCCTACAATGAGCAGTTCTTC.

The chain joins TRBV6-5 to TRBJ2-3, with 12 bases that match TRBD2. The CDR3 has 14 amino acids. The trim removed 4 bases at V and 14 bases at J, leaving 10 bases unmatched. Germline CDR1 reads MNHEY; CDR2 reads SVGAGI. CDR3 in DNA: TGTGCCAGCAGTTCGAGGCTAGCGGGAGGGCCCATGTATTTT. Translated, it gives CASSSRLAGGPMYF.

The V gene is TRBV7-9, the J gene TRBJ1-2; D unclear. Germline loops: CDR1 SEHNR, CDR2 FQNEAQ (reference sequence). The CDR3 extends over 13 amino acids. V lost 3 bases and J lost 8, with 13 bases in between. CDR3: CASSFGEDRGYTF. Here the CDR3 DNA reads TGTGCCAGCAGCTTCGGGGAGGATCGGGGCTACACCTTC.

In this sample, this clone turned up a few times. V usage is TRBV27 and J usage is TRBJ2-1; 8 nucleotides align to TRBD1. This CDR3 is built from 14 residues. Germline CDR1 MNHEY, CDR2 SMNVEV (reference sequence). The ends lost 2 bases at V and 7 bases at J; junction bases unmatched: 4. The CDR3 spells CASSLAGGLNEQFF. The CDR3 coding sequence is TGTGCCAGCAGTTTAGCAGGGGGCTTGAATGAGCAGTTCTTC.

This chain links TRBV3-1 (or the pseudogene TRBV3-2) with TRBJ1-1; 9 nucleotides align to TRBD1. The CDR3 has 15 residues. Germline V gives CDR1 LGHDT, CDR2 YNNKEL (reference sequence). J lost 4 bases, V lost 0 bases, and 3 bases had no gene match. The CDR3 DNA follows: TGTGCCAGCAGCCAAGATAGACAGGGGGGCACTGAAGCTTTCTTT. This gives the protein CASSQDRQGGTEAFF.

The chain uses TRBV5-8 and TRBJ2-7; D remains unclear. Germline values: CDR1 SGHTS, CDR2 YDEGEE. The CDR3 contains 13 residues. The V end lost 1 base, the J end lost 6 bases, and 11 bases lay between the germline ends. The CDR3: CASSLTRISEQYF. The CDR3 DNA is TGTGCCAGCAGCTTGACTCGAATCTCCGAGCAGTACTTC.